Listed below are T cell receptor beta chains from one sample, sequenced in a study of PD-L1 blockade in urothelial cancer. Repertoires were generated with immunoSEQ multiplex PCR, while TCRdb's copy carries only in-frame clones and drops some. Altogether some 28,000 clones are present, over 80% being singletons, with the ten largest covering approximately 2.1%. This sample comprised PBMCs, obtained around atezolizumab (anti-PD-L1) treatment. The receptors derive from a man aged 45-65 years with urothelial cancer. Each CDR3 is given with its conserved first and last residue.

15 TRBJ2-1 TRBV11-2 CASSRGGLRADEQFF
15 TRBJ2-3 TRBV7-8 CASSLVSGGTDTQYF
16 TRBJ1-6 TRBV5-5 CASSLGPSSYNSPLHF
14 TRBJ1-5 TRBV5-6 CASSSWTAERPQHF
16 TRBJ2-4 TRBV29-1 CSVEGGGWYAKNIQYF
15 TRBJ1-5 TRBV9 CASSVEGTGNQPQHF
13 TRBJ1-1 TRBV7-9 CASSLNQATEAFF
13 TRBJ1-2 TRBV7-8 CASSPRENYGYTF
18 TRBJ2-3 TRBV29-1 CSVDSSGDRGISTDTQYF
14 TRBJ2-7 TRBV7-2 CASSLGAGGYEQYF
18 TRBJ2-4 TRBV9 CASSVGPSGSVAKNIQYF
13 TRBJ1-2 TRBV6-5 CASSSNYRAGYTF
13 TRBJ1-5 TRBV6-5 CASRATGNQPQHF
13 TRBJ2-4 TRBV2 CASSDTFGNIQYF
13 TRBJ2-1 TRBV6-1 CASRTTSSNEQFF
16 TRBJ2-1 TRBV5-1 CASSLQTSGGSVEQFF
14 TRBJ1-1 TRBV18 CASSPGQQNTEAFF
15 TRBJ2-3 TRBV10-2 CASSESHRGRDTQYF
15 TRBJ1-1 TRBV5-1 CASSPSLVQNTEAFF
14 TRBJ1-1 TRBV28 CASSTGGPNTEAFF
14 TRBJ1-4 TRBV28 CASSLPTGNEKLFF
15 TRBJ1-5 TRBV7-8 CASSLGTGGLQPQHF
14 TRBJ2-2 TRBV19 CASSIDQDTGELFF
14 TRBJ2-1 TRBV19 CASSIVRGTGEQFF
16 TRBJ2-2 TRBV5-1 CASSLSAVALTGELFF
15 TRBJ1-4 TRBV28 CASSSGTGLTEKLFF
15 TRBJ2-5 TRBV5-4 CASSQRGGREETQYF
14 TRBJ2-3 TRBV18 CASSQSGRTDTQYF
18 TRBJ2-2 TRBV4-2 CASSQENDREVKTGELFF
14 TRBJ2-7 TRBV29-1 CSVELAGVVNEQYF
13 TRBJ2-3 TRBV7-6 CASSLGSGPTQYF
14 TRBJ1-3 TRBV5-1 CASSRQGGRNTIYF
16 TRBJ2-1 TRBV6-1 CASSGPLGTVYNEQFF
17 TRBJ2-1 TRBV9 CASSGGGGVYSGNEQFF
15 TRBJ1-5 TRBV7-9 CASSQTGGGNQPQHF
18 TRBJ2-3 TRBV28 CASSLFTSGGAGVDTQYF
15 TRBJ2-7 TRBV27 CASSLSGREGYEQYF
17 TRBJ2-5 TRBV11-2 CASSLGGTSGLQETQYF
16 TRBJ2-1 TRBV10-1 CASSGNSGSSYNEQFF
15 TRBJ1-1 TRBV5-1 CASSLQGPSNTEAFF